Listed here are 3 T cell receptor beta chains from one sample, sequenced in a study of OX40 agonist ivuxolimab in advanced cancers. Libraries were built with the immunoSEQ multiplex PCR assay. TCRdb mirrors the immuneACCESS table, restricted to in-frame sequences. Some clones are absent from its copies; in checked studies, under half trace to an unresolved V gene, and the reason for the others is unknown. This sample holds roughly 70,000 clones; 85% were observed only once. The ten biggest clones cover 0.8% to 1% of the sample. The specimen was CD4+ or CD8+ T cells sorted from blood, collected in a trial of the OX40 agonist ivuxolimab. The receptors stem from an adult with an advanced solid tumor such as melanoma, head and neck, liver or kidney cancer.

This rearrangement joins TRBV30 to TRBJ2-3; the match to TRBD2 covers 10 bases. This CDR3 is built from 15 residues. Unmatched junction bases numbered 11, after V lost 1 base and J lost 10 bases. Germline V gene data show CDR1 as GTSNPN and CDR2 as SVGIG (reference sequence). The CDR3 DNA reads TGTGCCTGGAGTGCTGCTAGCGGGAGCGCCATGCCGCAGTATTTT. Its protein product is CAWSAASGSAMPQYF.

This clone was observed a handful of times. V is TRBV5-4 and J is TRBJ2-5; 10 positions agree with TRBD2. The CDR3 runs to 17 residues. Germline V gives CDR1 SGHNT, CDR2 YYREEE (reference sequence). V lost 5 bases, J lost 1 base, and 11 bases stayed unmatched. The CDR3 DNA reads as TGTGCCAGCAGTCCTTGGGGTAGCGGGGGGCCCCAAGAGACCCAGTACTTC. This gives the protein CASSPWGSGGPQETQYF.

The sample holds one count of this clone. The V call is TRBV7-2, the J call TRBJ1-2; perhaps TRBD1 as D (5 bases). This CDR3 comprises 15 residues. CDR1 and CDR2 from the germline V gene are SGHTA and FQGNSA. The V and J ends lost 2 bases and 0 bases respectively, with 10 bases between them. The CDR3 region has the DNA TGTGCCAGCAGCTTAACGACAGCCCCTAACTATGGCTACACCTTC. It codes for CASSLTTAPNYGYTF.